These 8 T cell receptor beta chains share one sample of origin, sequenced in a study of blood T cell repertoires in COVID-19. Clones were read by immunoSEQ multiplex PCR, and TCRdb kept only the in-frame ones, dropping some. Here the sample spans about 210,000 clones, 83% being singletons. Sequencing used peripheral blood. The receptors shown here come from a woman between 40 and 50 years old with active or convalescent COVID-19.

The chain is built from TRBV5-1 and TRBJ2-2, with D possibly being TRBD2 (5 bases). Germline V gene lookup returns CDR1 SGHRS and CDR2 YFSETQ. This CDR3 has 15 residues. Trimming removed 3 bases at V and 4 bases at J, with 13 bases between. CDR3 coding DNA: TGCGCCAGCAGCTGGACTGCTACGGTCACCGGGGAGCTGTTTTTT. This encodes CASSWTATVTGELFF.

The chain links TRBV2 to TRBJ2-5, with TRBD2 matching over 8 bases. The CDR3 spans 15 residues. CDR1 and CDR2 from the germline V gene are SNHLY and FYNNEI. Unmatched junction bases numbered 11, after V lost 6 bases and J lost 5 bases. The CDR3 coding sequence is TGTGCCAGCAGCCCCCCCAGCGGGAGATTGGAGACCCAGTACTTC. This sequence encodes CASSPPSGRLETQYF.

A note on this clone: The junction does not match germline at one end; this may be a read error. The CDR3, as DNA: TGCGCCAGCAGCTTGGTGGCGGGAGCCCAAAACATTCAGTACTTC. Residues: CASSLVAGAQNIQYF. The V gene is TRBV5-1, the J gene TRBJ2-4; 7 bases are a match to TRBD2. In germline, CDR1 is SGHRS, CDR2 YFSETQ. There are 15 residues in the CDR3.

This clone was seen only a few times. The chain employs TRBV5-1 and TRBJ1-3; 8 nucleotides align to TRBD1. Germline V lookup: CDR1 SGHRS, CDR2 YFSETQ. Trimming took 0 bases from V and 2 from J; bases not matched to a gene: 7. The CDR3 is 17 amino acids. The CDR3 nucleotides read TGCGCCAGCAGCTTGGCAGACAGGGGAGTCCCTGGAAACACCATATATTTT. Translated: CASSLADRGVPGNTIYF.

This clone was recorded only once. The chain is built from TRBV7-9 and TRBJ1-2, with unresolved D. V was shortened by 8 bases and J by 4 bases, with 14 bases between the two germline ends. From germline, CDR1 is SEHNR and CDR2 FQNEAQ (reference sequence). CDR3 length: 13 residues. The CDR3 protein is CASGGSSFYGYTF. DNA for the CDR3: TGTGCCAGCGGAGGCAGCTCTTTCTATGGCTACACCTTC.

As to this clone: This specimen includes other DNA sequences encoding the same CDR3. This chain links TRBV11-2 with TRBJ1-1, with D possibly matching TRBD1 (5 bases). The germline CDR1 and CDR2 sequences are SGHAT and FQNNGV. V dropped 1 base and J dropped 2 bases, with 8 bases sitting between them. This CDR3 comprises 14 residues. CDR3 sequence: CASSLVGGNTEAFF. The CDR3 DNA reads as TGTGCCAGCAGCTTAGTGGGGGGAAACACTGAAGCTTTCTTT. The full variable domain, with the rest looked up from reference TRBV11-2 and TRBJ1-1, is EAGVAQSPRYKIIEKRQSVAFWCNPISGHATLYWYQQILGQGPKLLIQFQNNGVVDDSQLPKDRFSAERLKGVDSTLKIQPAKLEDSAVYLCASSLVGGNTEAFFGQGTRLTVV.

This chain links TRBV9 with TRBJ2-1, with 7 bases aligning to TRBD2. V dropped 2 bases and J dropped 8; count of bases not matched to a gene: 10. The CDR3 has 15 residues. From germline, CDR1 is SGDLS and CDR2 YYNGEE. This chain's CDR3 is CASSVASGLRYEQFF. The CDR3 DNA is TGTGCCAGCAGCGTTGCCTCGGGACTACGCTATGAGCAGTTCTTC.

The V call is TRBV7-2, the J call TRBJ1-2; D is possibly TRBD1 (6 bases). The CDR3 totals 17 residues. Trimming took 0 bases from V and 6 from J, leaving 20 bases between them. CDR1 SGHTA and CDR2 FQGNSA come from the germline V gene. In DNA, the CDR3 is TGTGCCAGCAGCTTAGCAATATCGGACGGCGGGGGGCATGGCTACACCTTC. Translation gives CASSLAISDGGGHGYTF.